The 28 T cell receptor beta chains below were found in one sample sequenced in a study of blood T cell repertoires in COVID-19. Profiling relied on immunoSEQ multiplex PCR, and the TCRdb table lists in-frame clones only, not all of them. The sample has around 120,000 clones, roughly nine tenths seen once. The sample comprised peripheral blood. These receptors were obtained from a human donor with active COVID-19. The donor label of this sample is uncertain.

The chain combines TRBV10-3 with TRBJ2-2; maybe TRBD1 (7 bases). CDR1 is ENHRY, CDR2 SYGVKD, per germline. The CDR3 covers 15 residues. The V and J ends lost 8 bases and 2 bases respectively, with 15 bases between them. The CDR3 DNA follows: TGTGCCATCCGCGGGAACAGGGGAAACACCGGGGAGCTGTTTTTT. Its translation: CAIRGNRGNTGELFF.

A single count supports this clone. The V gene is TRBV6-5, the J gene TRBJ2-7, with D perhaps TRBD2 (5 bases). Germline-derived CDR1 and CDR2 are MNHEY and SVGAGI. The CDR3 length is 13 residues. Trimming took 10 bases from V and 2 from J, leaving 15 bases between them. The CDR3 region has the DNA TGTGCCACCCGAGATGAGGGCACCTACGAGCAGTACTTC. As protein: CATRDEGTYEQYF.

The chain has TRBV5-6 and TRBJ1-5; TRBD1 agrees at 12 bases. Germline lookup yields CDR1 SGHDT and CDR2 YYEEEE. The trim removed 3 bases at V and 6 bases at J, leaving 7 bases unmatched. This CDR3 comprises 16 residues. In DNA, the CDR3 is TGTGCCAGCAGCTCAAGGGACAGGGGGCGAAGTCAGCCCCAGCATTTT. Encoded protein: CASSSRDRGRSQPQHF.

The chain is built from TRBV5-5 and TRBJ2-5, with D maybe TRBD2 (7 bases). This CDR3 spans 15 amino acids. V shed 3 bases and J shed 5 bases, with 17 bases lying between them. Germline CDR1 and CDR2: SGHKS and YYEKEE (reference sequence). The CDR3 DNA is TGTGCCAGCAGCTCCATGGCGGGGGCGGTGGAGACCCAGTACTTC. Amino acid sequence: CASSSMAGAVETQYF. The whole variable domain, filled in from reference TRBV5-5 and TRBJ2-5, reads DAGVTQSPTHLIKTRGQQVTLRCSPISGHKSVSWYQQVLGQGPQFIFQYYEKEERGRGNFPDRFSARQFPNYSSELNVNALLLGDSALYLCASSSMAGAVETQYFGPGTRLLVL.

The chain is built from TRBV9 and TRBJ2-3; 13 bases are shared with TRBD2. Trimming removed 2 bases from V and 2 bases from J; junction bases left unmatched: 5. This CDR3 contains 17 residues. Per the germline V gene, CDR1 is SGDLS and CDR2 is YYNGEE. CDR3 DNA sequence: TGTGCCAGCAGCGTCACTAGCGGGGGGGCCAACACAGATACGCAGTATTTT. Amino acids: CASSVTSGGANTDTQYF.

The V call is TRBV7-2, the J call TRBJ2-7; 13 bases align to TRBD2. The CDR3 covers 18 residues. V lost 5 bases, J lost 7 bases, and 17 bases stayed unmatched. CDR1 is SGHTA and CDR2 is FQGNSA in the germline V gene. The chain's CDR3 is CASSRLAGGISLTQEQYF. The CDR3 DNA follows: TGTGCCAGCAGCAGACTAGCGGGGGGAATCTCCCTTACTCAGGAGCAGTACTTC.

CDR3 in DNA: TGTGCCAGCGAGGGACAGGACTCTGGAAACACCATATATTTT. It is translated as CASEGQDSGNTIYF. This chain connects TRBV3-1 (or the pseudogene TRBV3-2) to TRBJ1-3, with TRBD1 matching over 8 bases. J was trimmed by 0 bases and V by 8 bases; bases with no gene match: 3. The CDR3 has 14 amino acids. The germline CDR1 and CDR2 sequences are LGHDT and YNNKEL (reference sequence).

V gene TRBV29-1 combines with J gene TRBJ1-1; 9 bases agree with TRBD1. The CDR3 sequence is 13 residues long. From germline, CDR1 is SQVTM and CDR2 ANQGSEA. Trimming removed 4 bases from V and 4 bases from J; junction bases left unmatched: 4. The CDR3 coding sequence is TGCAGCGTTGCCGGGACAGGGATCACTGAAGCTTTCTTT. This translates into CSVAGTGITEAFF.

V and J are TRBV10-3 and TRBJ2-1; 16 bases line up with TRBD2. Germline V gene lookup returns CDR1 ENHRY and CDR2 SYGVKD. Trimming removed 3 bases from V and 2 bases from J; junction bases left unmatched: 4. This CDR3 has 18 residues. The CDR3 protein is CAISDPGTSGGAYNEQFF. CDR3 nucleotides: TGTGCCATCAGTGATCCCGGGACTAGCGGGGGGGCCTACAATGAGCAGTTCTTC.

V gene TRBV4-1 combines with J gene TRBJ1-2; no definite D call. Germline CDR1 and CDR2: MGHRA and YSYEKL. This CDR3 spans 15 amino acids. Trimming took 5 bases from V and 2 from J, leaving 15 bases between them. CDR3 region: CASSTPAGSNYGYTF. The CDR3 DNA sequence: TGCGCCAGCAGCACCCCAGCGGGTTCGAACTATGGCTACACCTTC.

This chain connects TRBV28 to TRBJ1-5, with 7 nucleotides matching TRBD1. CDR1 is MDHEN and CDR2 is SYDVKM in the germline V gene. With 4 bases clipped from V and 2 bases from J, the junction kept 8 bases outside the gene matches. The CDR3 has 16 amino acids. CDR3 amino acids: CASSSHLGQGNQPQHF. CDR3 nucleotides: TGTGCCAGCAGTTCTCACCTCGGACAGGGCAATCAGCCCCAGCATTTT.

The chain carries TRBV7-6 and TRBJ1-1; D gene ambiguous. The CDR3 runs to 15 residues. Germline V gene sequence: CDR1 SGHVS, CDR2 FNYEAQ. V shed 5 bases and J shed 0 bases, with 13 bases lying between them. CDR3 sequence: CASSPHSFMNTEAFF. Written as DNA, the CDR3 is TGTGCCAGCAGCCCACACAGCTTCATGAACACTGAAGCTTTCTTT.

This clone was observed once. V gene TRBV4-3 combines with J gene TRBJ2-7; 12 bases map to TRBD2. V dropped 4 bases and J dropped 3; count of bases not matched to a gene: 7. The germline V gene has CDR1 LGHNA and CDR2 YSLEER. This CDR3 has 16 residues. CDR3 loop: CASSRTRTSGDYEQYF. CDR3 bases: TGCGCCAGCAGCCGAACAAGGACTAGCGGGGACTACGAGCAGTACTTC.

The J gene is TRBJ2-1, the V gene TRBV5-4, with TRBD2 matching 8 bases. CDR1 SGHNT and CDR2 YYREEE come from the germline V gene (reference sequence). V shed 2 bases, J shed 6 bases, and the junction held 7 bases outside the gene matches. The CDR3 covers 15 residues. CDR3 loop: CASSFYGGAFNEQFF. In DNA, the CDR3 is TGTGCCAGCAGCTTCTACGGGGGGGCCTTCAATGAGCAGTTCTTC.

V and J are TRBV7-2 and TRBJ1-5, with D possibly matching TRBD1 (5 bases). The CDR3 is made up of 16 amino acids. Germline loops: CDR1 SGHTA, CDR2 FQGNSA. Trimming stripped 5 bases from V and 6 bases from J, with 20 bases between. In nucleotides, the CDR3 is TGTGCCAGCAGCCCCGAGGGGACTCTTGGCGGTCAGCCCCAGCATTTT. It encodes CASSPEGTLGGQPQHF.

The CDR3 bases are TGTGCCAGCAGCCTAACGTACGAGCAGTACTTC. This sequence encodes CASSLTYEQYF. The J gene is TRBJ2-7, the V gene TRBV13, with no clear D. V was trimmed by 5 bases and J by 4 bases, leaving 6 bases between them. The CDR3 consists of 11 residues. The germline gives CDR1 PRHDT, CDR2 FYEKMQ (reference sequence).

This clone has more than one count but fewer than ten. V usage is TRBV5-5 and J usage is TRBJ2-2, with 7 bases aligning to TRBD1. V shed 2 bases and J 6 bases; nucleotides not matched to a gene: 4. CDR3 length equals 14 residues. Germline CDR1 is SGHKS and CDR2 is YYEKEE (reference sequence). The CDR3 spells CASSFDDRAGELFF. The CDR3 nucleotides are TGTGCCAGCAGCTTTGACGACAGGGCCGGGGAGCTGTTTTTT.

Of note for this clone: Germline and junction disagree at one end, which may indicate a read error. The chain's CDR3 is CASSFVDSRDF. The CDR3 bases are TGCGCCAGCAGTTTTGTCGACAGCCGGGATTTT. V and J are TRBV5-1 and TRBJ1-5, with D possibly matching TRBD1 (5 bases). The CDR3 spans 11 residues. Germline CDR1 SGHRS, CDR2 YFSETQ.

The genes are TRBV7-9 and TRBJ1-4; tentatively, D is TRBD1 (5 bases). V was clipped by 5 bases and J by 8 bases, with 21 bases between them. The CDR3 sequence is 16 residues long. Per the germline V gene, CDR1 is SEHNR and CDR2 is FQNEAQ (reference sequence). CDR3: CASSPGDRGLSEKLFF. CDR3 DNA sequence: TGTGCCAGCAGCCCGGGGGACCGGGGTTTGTCGGAAAAACTGTTTTTT.

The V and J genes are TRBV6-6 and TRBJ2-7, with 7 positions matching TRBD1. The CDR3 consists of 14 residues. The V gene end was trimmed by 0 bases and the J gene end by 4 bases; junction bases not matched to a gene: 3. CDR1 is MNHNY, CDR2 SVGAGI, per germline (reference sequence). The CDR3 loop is CASSYSQGVYEQYF. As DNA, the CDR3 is TGTGCCAGCAGTTACTCGCAGGGGGTATACGAGCAGTACTTC.

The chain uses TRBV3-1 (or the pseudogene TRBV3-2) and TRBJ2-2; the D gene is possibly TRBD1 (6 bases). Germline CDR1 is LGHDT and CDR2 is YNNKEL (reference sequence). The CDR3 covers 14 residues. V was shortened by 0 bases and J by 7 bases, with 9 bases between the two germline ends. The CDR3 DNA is TGTGCCAGCAGCCAAGAGCAGGGGAGCGGGGAGCTGTTTTTT. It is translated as CASSQEQGSGELFF.

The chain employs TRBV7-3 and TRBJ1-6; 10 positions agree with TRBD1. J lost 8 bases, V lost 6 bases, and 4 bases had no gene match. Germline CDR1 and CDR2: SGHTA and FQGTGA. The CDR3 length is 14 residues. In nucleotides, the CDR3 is TGTGCCAGCAGTTCCGGGACAGGGGATTCACCCCTCCACTTT. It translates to CASSSGTGDSPLHF.

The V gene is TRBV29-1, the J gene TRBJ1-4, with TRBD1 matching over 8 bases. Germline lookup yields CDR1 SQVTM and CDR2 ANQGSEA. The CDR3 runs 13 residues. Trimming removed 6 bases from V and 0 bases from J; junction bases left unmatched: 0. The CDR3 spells CSVTGATNEKLFF. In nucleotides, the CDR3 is TGCAGCGTGACAGGGGCAACTAATGAAAAACTGTTTTTT.

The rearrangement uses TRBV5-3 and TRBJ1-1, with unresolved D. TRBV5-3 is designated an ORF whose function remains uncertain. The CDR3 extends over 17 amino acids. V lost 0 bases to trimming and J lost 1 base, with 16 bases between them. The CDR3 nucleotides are TGTGCCAGAAGCTTGGAGTGTTCAGATACCAAGAACACTGAAGCTTTCTTT. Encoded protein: CARSLECSDTKNTEAFF.

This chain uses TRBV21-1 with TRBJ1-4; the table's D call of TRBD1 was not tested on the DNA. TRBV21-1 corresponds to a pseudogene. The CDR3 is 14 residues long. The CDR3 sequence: CASSQGVTNEKLFF. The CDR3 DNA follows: TGTGCCAGCAGCCAGGGGGTTACTAATGAAAAACTGTTTTTT.

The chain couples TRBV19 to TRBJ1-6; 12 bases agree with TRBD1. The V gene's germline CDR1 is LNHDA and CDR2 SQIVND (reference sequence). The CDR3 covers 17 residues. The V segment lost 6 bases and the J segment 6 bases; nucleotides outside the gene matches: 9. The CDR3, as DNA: TGTGCCAGTAGCTGGGGACAGGGGGCGAGTGGTAATTCACCCCTCCACTTT. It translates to CASSWGQGASGNSPLHF.

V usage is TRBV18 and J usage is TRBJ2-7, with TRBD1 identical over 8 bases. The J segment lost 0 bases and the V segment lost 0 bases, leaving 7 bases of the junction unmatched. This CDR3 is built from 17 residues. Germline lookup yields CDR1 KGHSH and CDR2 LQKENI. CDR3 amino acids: CASSPPGQDRRSYEQYF. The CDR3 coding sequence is TGTGCCAGCTCACCACCGGGACAGGACCGACGCTCCTACGAGCAGTACTTC.

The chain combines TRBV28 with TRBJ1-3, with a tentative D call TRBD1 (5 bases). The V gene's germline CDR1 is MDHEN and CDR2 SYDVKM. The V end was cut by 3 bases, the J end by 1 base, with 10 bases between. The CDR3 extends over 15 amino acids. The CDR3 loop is CASSFFGGSGNTIYF. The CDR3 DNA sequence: TGTGCCAGCAGTTTTTTTGGGGGGTCTGGAAACACCATATATTTT. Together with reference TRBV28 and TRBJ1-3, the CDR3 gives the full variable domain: DVKVTQSSRYLVKRTGEKVFLECVQDMDHENMFWYRQDPGLGLRLIYFSYDVKMKEKGDIPEGYSVSREKKERFSLILESASTNQTSMYLCASSFFGGSGNTIYFGEGSWLTVV.